Below, 12 T cell receptor beta chains from the same sample are listed, as sequenced in a study of T-cell reconstitution after alpha-beta-depleted transplantation in children. Unique molecular identifiers were built into the TCRbeta library. MiXCR, run by TCRdb on the PCR reads, gives a single entry per CDR3 protein. This table holds 200,000 to 250,000 distinct CDR3 sequences, about 9.5% found once. Specimen: PBMCs from the stem cell graft donor, collected from the stem cell graft. These receptors all come from a human donor who donated a stem cell graft to a child with acute lymphoblastic leukemia.

A few counts support this clonotype. The DNA of the CDR3 is TGTGCCAGCAGTCTACAGGGACAGGATCTCCACTTT. Protein: CASSLQGQDLHF. This chain connects TRBV27 to TRBJ1-6, with TRBD1 matching over 8 bases. V dropped 5 bases and J dropped 16; count of bases not matched to a gene: 7. The germline gives CDR1 MNHEY, CDR2 SMNVEV (reference sequence). This CDR3 spans 12 amino acids.

The chain carries TRBV10-3 and TRBJ2-3; 10 nucleotides match TRBD1. The CDR3 is 13 amino acids. The ends lost 4 bases at V and 6 bases at J; junction bases unmatched: 1. Per germline, CDR1 ENHRY and CDR2 SYGVKD. The CDR3 loop is CAISADRGDTQYF. In nucleotides, the CDR3 is TGTGCCATCAGTGCGGACAGGGGGGATACGCAGTATTTT.

This clonotype showed up just a few times. The chain uses TRBV24-1 and TRBJ2-3; no clear D gene. CDR1 is KGHDR, CDR2 SFDVKD, per germline. The CDR3 runs to 14 residues. V shed 5 bases and J shed 3 bases, with 11 bases lying between them. As DNA, the CDR3 is TGTGCCACCAGTGGTGGAAGGGCAACAGATACGCAGTATTTT. Translation: CATSGGRATDTQYF.

The chain uses TRBV7-2 and TRBJ2-5; D is unresolved. In germline, CDR1 is SGHTA, CDR2 FQGNSA. The CDR3 extends over 14 amino acids. Trimming removed 1 base from V and 5 bases from J, with 11 bases in between. The CDR3 sequence: CASSLVGVRETQYF. The CDR3 nucleotides read TGTGCCAGCAGCTTAGTCGGCGTCCGGGAGACCCAGTACTTC.

This clonotype was observed a few times. The rearrangement uses TRBV19 and TRBJ1-1, with 9 bases identical to TRBD1. V gave up 6 bases and J gave up 3 bases; unmatched junction bases: 8. The CDR3 length is 15 residues. The germline gives CDR1 LNHDA, CDR2 SQIVND (reference sequence). The CDR3 reads CASSLRTGVYTEAFF. CDR3 coding DNA: TGTGCCAGTAGCCTACGGACAGGGGTGTACACTGAAGCTTTCTTT. Full variable domain (missing parts from reference TRBV19 and TRBJ1-1): DGGITQSPKYLFRKEGQNVTLSCEQNLNHDAMYWYRQDPGQGLRLIYYSQIVNDFQKGDIAEGYSVSREKKESFPLTVTSAQKNPTAFYLCASSLRTGVYTEAFFGQGTRLTVV.

This chain connects TRBV6-5 to TRBJ2-7; D is perhaps TRBD2 (6 bases). This CDR3 has 17 amino acids. Trimming left V 5 bases short and J 2 bases short, with 22 bases between. The germline V gene encodes CDR1 MNHEY and CDR2 SVGAGI. Here the CDR3 DNA reads TGTGCCAGCAGTAACCCGGCTTCGGGGGTTAGGGCCTACGAGCAGTACTTC. Its translation is CASSNPASGVRAYEQYF.

In its sample, this clonotype was seen a few times. V usage is TRBV7-6 and J usage is TRBJ1-2, with TRBD1 identical over 7 bases. From germline, CDR1 is SGHVS and CDR2 FNYEAQ. The CDR3 totals 14 residues. J was trimmed by 8 bases and V by 2 bases; bases with no gene match: 8. CDR3 protein: CASSLWGGGDGYTF. The CDR3 DNA is TGTGCCAGCAGCTTATGGGGAGGGGGCGACGGCTACACCTTC.

This clonotype was counted between two and nine times. The chain recombines TRBV11-2 with TRBJ1-5; D is undetermined. Germline CDR1 and CDR2: SGHAT and FQNNGV. Trimming cost V 3 bases and J 3 bases, with 6 bases left between them. The CDR3 totals 13 residues. CDR3 coding DNA: TGTGCCAGCAGCTTTGTCAACAATCAGCCCCAGCATTTT. Amino acids: CASSFVNNQPQHF.

This clonotype was observed at least ten times. The rearrangement joins TRBV12-3 or TRBV12-4 to TRBJ2-3; 8 bases align to TRBD1. V was pared by 9 bases and J by 3 bases, with 11 bases of the junction left unmatched. The CDR3 consists of 15 residues. This CDR3 is CASRYGQGRTDTQYF. CDR3 coding DNA: TGTGCCAGTCGTTACGGACAGGGTAGGACAGATACGCAGTATTTT.

This clonotype was seen a few times. V is TRBV5-1 and J is TRBJ1-5, with TRBD1 as a possible D gene (6 bases). V shed 0 bases and J shed 7 bases, with 11 bases lying between them. From germline, CDR1 is SGHRS and CDR2 YFSETQ. The CDR3 spans 14 residues. The CDR3 is CASSLGQEKQPQHF. CDR3 nucleotide sequence: TGCGCCAGCAGCTTGGGACAGGAGAAACAGCCCCAGCATTTT.

The table lists this clonotype with many counts. The chain couples TRBV4-1 to TRBJ2-7; 8 positions agree with TRBD1. V dropped 4 bases and J dropped 4; count of bases not matched to a gene: 15. The CDR3 totals 17 residues. The germline gives CDR1 MGHRA, CDR2 YSYEKL. The CDR3 bases are TGCGCCAGCAGCCTCTTTCCCCCGGGACAGGACGGATACGAGCAGTACTTC. It yields the protein CASSLFPPGQDGYEQYF.

The chain carries TRBV5-5 and TRBJ2-1; 9 bases fit TRBD2. The V segment lost 1 base and the J segment 15 bases; nucleotides outside the gene matches: 8. CDR3 length: 13 residues. The germline CDR1 and CDR2 sequences are SGHKS and YYEKEE (reference sequence). The CDR3 is CASSLSLLAGLFF. For the CDR3, the DNA is TGTGCCAGCAGCTTGTCGCTCCTAGCGGGGCTGTTCTTC.